These 20 T cell receptor beta chains came from one sample sequenced in a study of Ad26.COV2.S vaccination and SARS-CoV-2 variants. The table came from immunoSEQ multiplex PCR; TCRdb's copy has only in-frame clones and leaves some out. The sample has roughly 350,000 clones; roughly 90% are singletons. Specified treatment: some 19 received Ad26.COV2.S at low or high dose, single or two shots; five or six received placebo; per-sample allocation not given. Sampling happened 63 days after the first vaccine or placebo injection. This specimen was peripheral blood, taken in a trial of Ad26.COV2.S vaccine versus placebo. These receptors all come from a person aged 18-60 years who received the Ad26.COV2.S COVID-19 vaccine or a placebo.

The V and J genes are TRBV18 and TRBJ2-5; 8 nucleotides align to TRBD1. The CDR3 extends over 14 amino acids. The J segment lost 5 bases and the V segment lost 6 bases, leaving 8 bases of the junction unmatched. CDR1 and CDR2 (germline): KGHSH, LQKENI. For the CDR3, the DNA is TGTGCCAGCTCGGTCAGACAGGGGCGGGAGACCCAGTACTTC. Its protein product is CASSVRQGRETQYF.

In the case of this clone: Other DNA sequences from this sample encode an identical CDR3 as well. This chain joins TRBV27 and TRBJ2-1; D remains ambiguous. In germline, CDR1 is MNHEY, CDR2 SMNVEV (reference sequence). Trimming stripped 2 bases from V and 4 bases from J, with 6 bases between. The CDR3 is 13 residues long. DNA of the CDR3: TGTGCCAGCAGTTTAAACACGTACAATGAGCAGTTCTTC. This gives the protein CASSLNTYNEQFF.

V gene TRBV2 combines with J gene TRBJ1-3, with D uncertain. The V end was cut by 6 bases, the J end by 3 bases, with 3 bases between. Germline lookup yields CDR1 SNHLY and CDR2 FYNNEI. This CDR3 is built from 11 residues. CDR3 sequence reads: CASRGGNTIYF. The CDR3 nucleotides are TGTGCCAGCAGGGGTGGAAACACCATATATTTT.

V and J are TRBV27 and TRBJ1-6; the D gene is possibly TRBD1 (6 bases). CDR1 and CDR2 from the germline V gene are MNHEY and SMNVEV (reference sequence). Between the trimmed V and J ends, which lost 0 bases and 13 bases, there was a span of 10 bases. The CDR3 is made up of 13 amino acids. CDR3 in amino acids: CASSLSGALPLHF. Written as DNA, the CDR3 is TGTGCCAGCAGTTTATCGGGGGCATTGCCCCTCCACTTT.

V usage is TRBV4-1 and J usage is TRBJ2-1; 11 positions match TRBD2. CDR1 and CDR2 (germline): MGHRA, YSYEKL. The CDR3 runs 17 residues. With V trimmed by 0 bases and J by 8 bases, 9 bases remained unmatched. The CDR3 is CASSQEITSGSPDEQFF. The CDR3 bases are TGCGCCAGCAGCCAAGAAATAACTAGCGGGAGTCCTGATGAGCAGTTCTTC.

The J gene is TRBJ1-1, the V gene TRBV3-1 (or the pseudogene TRBV3-2); 7 nucleotides agree with TRBD1. The V segment lost 6 bases and the J segment 0 bases; nucleotides outside the gene matches: 19. Per germline, CDR1 LGHDT and CDR2 YNNKEL (reference sequence). CDR3 length: 19 amino acids. Here the CDR3 reads CASRGRSGGAQGLNTEAFF. In DNA, the CDR3 is TGTGCCAGCAGAGGGAGATCGGGGGGGGCACAGGGGCTGAACACTGAAGCTTTCTTT.

J is TRBJ2-1 and V is TRBV5-1; D perhaps matches TRBD2 (7 bases). Germline V gene sequence: CDR1 SGHRS, CDR2 YFSETQ. V shed 0 bases and J shed 6 bases, with 16 bases lying between them. The CDR3 loop spans 16 amino acids. CDR3 in DNA: TGCGCCAGCAGCTTGGAGGGGGACTACCAGGGCAATGAGCAGTTCTTC. Its translation: CASSLEGDYQGNEQFF.

This chain links TRBV5-1 with TRBJ1-2; 8 nucleotides match TRBD1. Per germline, CDR1 SGHRS and CDR2 YFSETQ. Trimming removed 0 bases from V and 1 base from J; junction bases left unmatched: 5. This CDR3 contains 16 residues. As DNA, the CDR3 is TGCGCCAGCAGCTTGGCCCCGGGACAGGATAACTATGGCTACACCTTC. Amino acid sequence: CASSLAPGQDNYGYTF.

This sequence joins TRBV30 and TRBJ1-2; the D gene is possibly TRBD1 (5 bases). Deletions cut 3 bases from V and 0 bases from J, with 26 bases between. The germline CDR1 and CDR2 sequences are GTSNPN and SVGIG (reference sequence). CDR3 length: 19 amino acids. The CDR3 nucleotides are TGTGCCTGGAGCCCCCGGCGTGGGGGAAATGAAAGAGCTAACTATGGCTACACCTTC. It encodes CAWSPRRGGNERANYGYTF.

V gene TRBV9 combines with J gene TRBJ2-7, with unresolved D. The CDR3 sequence is 14 residues long. V was cut by 0 bases and J by 2 bases, with 9 bases left in between. Looked up from germline, CDR1 is SGDLS and CDR2 is YYNGEE. The CDR3 region has the DNA TGTGCCAGCAGCGTAGGACACCAACCCTACGAGCAGTACTTC. Its protein product is CASSVGHQPYEQYF.

This clone was found a few times. V and J are TRBV7-9 and TRBJ1-2, with D possibly matching TRBD1 (5 bases). The CDR3 is 14 residues long. The V gene's germline CDR1 is SEHNR and CDR2 FQNEAQ (reference sequence). V was pared by 2 bases and J by 2 bases, with 9 bases between. This CDR3 reads CASSLSGLNYGYTF. In DNA, the CDR3 is TGTGCCAGCAGCTTATCGGGACTCAACTATGGCTACACCTTC.

This chain joins TRBV5-1 and TRBJ2-4; TRBD2 is a possible D gene (6 bases). The V end lost 2 bases, the J end lost 2 bases, and 20 bases lay between the germline ends. The CDR3 is 18 amino acids. In germline, CDR1 is SGHRS, CDR2 YFSETQ. CDR3 nucleotide sequence: TGCGCCAGCAGCTTCGGGTCTATCGGAGGGTTAACCAAAAACATTCAGTACTTC. This sequence encodes CASSFGSIGGLTKNIQYF.

The chain has TRBV6-5 and TRBJ2-4; 8 nucleotides align to TRBD1. The germline CDR1 and CDR2 sequences are MNHEY and SVGAGI. CDR3 size: 14 residues. J was trimmed by 8 bases and V by 2 bases; bases with no gene match: 5. CDR3 DNA: TGTGCCAGCAGTTACGGGACAGGATCGCACATTCAGTACTTC. Translation gives CASSYGTGSHIQYF.

This chain connects TRBV30 to TRBJ2-2; D gene uncertain. The CDR3 consists of 14 residues. Trimming took 0 bases from V and 1 from J, leaving 6 bases between them. Germline values: CDR1 GTSNPN, CDR2 SVGIG (reference sequence). CDR3 amino acids: CAWSVRLNTGELFF. DNA for the CDR3: TGTGCCTGGAGTGTACGACTGAACACCGGGGAGCTGTTTTTT.

The chain joins TRBV10-2 to TRBJ1-5; 10 nucleotides align to TRBD1. V lost 0 bases and J lost 1; bases outside the gene matches: 3. Germline V gene data show CDR1 as WSHSY and CDR2 as SAAADI. The CDR3 runs to 17 residues. CDR3 bases: TGCGCCAGCAGTGAGTCTGGGACAGGGGCGAGCAATCAGCCCCAGCATTTT. This translates into CASSESGTGASNQPQHF.

V and J are TRBV28 and TRBJ1-1; 7 bases agree with TRBD1. Germline CDR1 is MDHEN and CDR2 is SYDVKM. J gave up 3 bases and V 5 bases, and 3 bases lay outside the gene matches. The CDR3 covers 13 residues. Here the CDR3 reads CASSKGAYTEAFF. The CDR3, as DNA: TGTGCCAGCAGTAAGGGGGCCTACACTGAAGCTTTCTTT.

The V and J genes are TRBV20-1 and TRBJ1-2; D remains unclear. CDR1 DFQATT and CDR2 SNEGSKA come from the germline V gene (reference sequence). The CDR3 spans 11 residues. The V end was cut by 0 bases, the J end by 5 bases, with 4 bases between. The CDR3 sequence: CSAREGYGYTF. The CDR3 DNA reads TGCAGTGCTAGAGAAGGGTATGGCTACACCTTC.

V is TRBV7-3 and J is TRBJ2-1; 9 nucleotides agree with TRBD2. Germline trimming cut 5 bases from V and 3 bases from J; bases unmatched to any gene: 8. The length of the CDR3 is 16 residues. From germline, CDR1 is SGHTA and CDR2 FQGTGA. The DNA of the CDR3 is TGTGCCAGCAGCCGCCTAGGACTAGCGTTCTACAATGAGCAGTTCTTC. Its translation: CASSRLGLAFYNEQFF. Filled out from reference TRBV7-3 and TRBJ2-1, the complete variable domain reads GAGVSQTPSNKVTEKGKYVELRCDPISGHTALYWYRQSLGQGPEFLIYFQGTGAADDSGLPNDRFFAVRPEGSVSTLKIQRTERGDSAVYLCASSRLGLAFYNEQFFGPGTRLTVL.

The chain is built from TRBV2 and TRBJ2-1; D call uncertain. The length of the CDR3 is 13 residues. The V end lost 4 bases, the J end lost 7 bases, and 11 bases lay between the germline ends. The germline gives CDR1 SNHLY, CDR2 FYNNEI. The CDR3 DNA reads as TGTGCCAGCAGTGTTTCCCCACCTAATGAGCAGTTCTTC. Amino acid sequence: CASSVSPPNEQFF. The complete variable domain, with remaining parts taken from reference TRBV2 and TRBJ2-1, reads EPEVTQTPSHQVTQMGQEVILRCVPISNHLYFYWYRQILGQKVEFLVSFYNNEISEKSEIFDDQFSVERPDGSNFTLKIRSTKLEDSAMYFCASSVSPPNEQFFGPGTRLTVL.

This sequence joins TRBV28 and TRBJ1-2; 8 positions agree with TRBD1. This CDR3 is built from 14 residues. Trimming removed 4 bases from V and 5 bases from J; junction bases left unmatched: 6. CDR1 is MDHEN and CDR2 is SYDVKM in the germline V gene. The chain's CDR3 is CASSSGQGAYGYTF. The DNA for the CDR3 is TGTGCCAGCAGTTCAGGGCAGGGGGCGTATGGCTACACCTTC.